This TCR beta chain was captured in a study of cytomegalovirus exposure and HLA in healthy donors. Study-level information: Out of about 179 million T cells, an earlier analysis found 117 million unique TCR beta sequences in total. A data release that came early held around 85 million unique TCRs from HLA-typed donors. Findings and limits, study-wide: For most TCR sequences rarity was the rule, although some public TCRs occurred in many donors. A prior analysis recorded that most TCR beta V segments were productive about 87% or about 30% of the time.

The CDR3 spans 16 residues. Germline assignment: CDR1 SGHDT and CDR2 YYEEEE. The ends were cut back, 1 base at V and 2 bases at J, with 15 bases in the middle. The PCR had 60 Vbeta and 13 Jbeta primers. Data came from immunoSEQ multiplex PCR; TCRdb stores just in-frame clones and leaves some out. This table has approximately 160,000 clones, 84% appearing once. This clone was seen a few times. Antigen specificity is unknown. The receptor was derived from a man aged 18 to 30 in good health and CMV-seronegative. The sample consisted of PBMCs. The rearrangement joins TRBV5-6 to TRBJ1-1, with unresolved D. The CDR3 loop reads CASSLIWKRGNTEAFF. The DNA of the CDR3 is TGTGCCAGCAGCTTGATTTGGAAGCGGGGTAACACTGAAGCTTTCTTT.